Given below is one T cell receptor (beta chain) in context. Its specificity is unknown. The record originates from a study of cytomegalovirus exposure and HLA in healthy donors. Study results and limitations: Most of the TCR beta V segments (in an earlier analysis) were productive either about 87% or about 30% of the time. Through in vitro validation, three CMV-associated chains were shown to be specific for CMV antigens. Later work found most CMV-associated TCR beta chains apparently HLA-restricted. Roughly uniform sequencing depth across donors was assumed, possibly incorrectly.

It was with 60 Vbeta and 13 Jbeta primers that the PCR ran. Libraries were prepared by immunoSEQ multiplex PCR; TCRdb keeps only in-frame clonotypes and omits some of them. This sample contains some 110,000 clones. The CDR3 totals 14 residues. Trimming took off 5 bases at V and 3 bases at J, with 13 bases between the two ends. In germline, CDR1 is MDHEN, CDR2 SYDVKM. The sequenced sample consisted of PBMCs. The rearrangement joins TRBV28 to TRBJ1-2, with TRBD1 as a possible D gene (5 bases). The clonotype comes from a man aged 35-49 years in good health and CMV-seropositive. This CDR3 is CASSGRRDHYGYTF. CDR3 coding DNA: TGTGCCAGCAGTGGGAGGAGGGACCACTATGGCTACACCTTC.